These 15 T cell receptor beta chains share one sample of origin, sequenced in a study of blood T cell repertoires in COVID-19. Sequencing used immunoSEQ multiplex PCR; TCRdb keeps in-frame clones, though not all of them. Among 45,000 to 70,000 clones listed, approximately 78% were seen once. The sequencing input was peripheral blood. These receptors were collected from a woman older than 75 with acute or convalescent COVID-19.

This chain joins TRBV5-8 and TRBJ2-3; D ambiguous. The CDR3 totals 15 residues. V lost 2 bases to trimming and J lost 2 bases, with 12 bases between them. Germline V lookup: CDR1 SGHTS, CDR2 YDEGEE. CDR3 loop: CASSLGVLNTDTQYF. As DNA, the CDR3 is TGTGCCAGCAGCTTAGGCGTACTAAACACAGATACGCAGTATTTT.

The V call is TRBV12-5, the J call TRBJ1-2; tentatively, D is TRBD1 (6 bases). This CDR3 has 13 residues. Trimming removed 7 bases at V and 4 bases at J, with 13 bases between. The V gene's germline CDR1 is LGHNT and CDR2 FRNRAP. The chain's CDR3 is CASERDTGYGYTF. For the CDR3, the DNA is TGTGCTAGTGAACGGGACACCGGCTATGGCTACACCTTC.

The rearrangement links TRBV6-4 to TRBJ1-1; D not resolved. V was shortened by 2 bases and J by 8 bases, with 12 bases between the two germline ends. Germline V CDR1 and CDR2: MRHNA, SNTAGT. This CDR3 spans 13 amino acids. In DNA, the CDR3 is TGTGCCAGCAGTGACCCGAGGTCCCTCGAAGCTTTCTTT. Translated, it gives CASSDPRSLEAFF.

The rearrangement links TRBV7-9 to TRBJ1-2, with D possibly TRBD1 on 5 matching bases. Trimming shortened V by 5 bases and J by 8 bases, and 12 bases separated the two germline ends. CDR3 length: 12 residues. Looked up from germline, CDR1 is SEHNR and CDR2 is FQNEAQ (reference sequence). For the CDR3, the DNA is TGTGCCAGCAGCCAGGGCACTGAAGGCTACACCTTC. This gives the protein CASSQGTEGYTF.

In its sample, this clone was seen once. This chain joins TRBV23-1 and TRBJ1-5; D possibly corresponds to TRBD1 (5 bases). TRBV23-1 belongs to the ORF category, with a function that is uncertain. Trimming pared 2 bases from V and 4 bases from J, leaving 12 bases between. CDR3 size: 15 residues. The CDR3 nucleotides are TGCGCCAGCAGTCAAACCCCGGGACTGAATCAGCCCCAGCATTTT. Translation: CASSQTPGLNQPQHF.

The J gene is TRBJ1-1, the V gene TRBV5-4; 8 positions agree with TRBD1. The CDR3 has 14 amino acids. V lost 4 bases to trimming and J lost 3 bases; unmatched junction nucleotides: 5. Per germline, CDR1 SGHNT and CDR2 YYREEE (reference sequence). The CDR3 coding sequence is TGTGCCAGCAGCGGAGGACAGGGCCACACTGAAGCTTTCTTT. Its translation: CASSGGQGHTEAFF.

The chain uses TRBV5-1 and TRBJ1-1, with 8 bases matching TRBD1. CDR1 and CDR2 from the germline V gene are SGHRS and YFSETQ. The junction had 7 bases not matched to a gene; V was cut back by 5 bases and J by 1 base. The CDR3 totals 15 residues. CDR3: CASRGITGGNTEAFF. DNA for the CDR3: TGCGCCAGCAGGGGGATAACAGGGGGGAACACTGAAGCTTTCTTT. Filled out from reference TRBV5-1 and TRBJ1-1, the complete variable domain reads KAGVTQTPRYLIKTRGQQVTLSCSPISGHRSVSWYQQTPGQGLQFLFEYFSETQRNKGNFPGRFSGRQFSNSRSEMNVSTLELGDSALYLCASRGITGGNTEAFFGQGTRLTVV.

This clone was recorded only once. This chain links TRBV4-2 with TRBJ1-5; 7 bases map to TRBD1. Germline trimming cut 4 bases from V and 7 bases from J; bases unmatched to any gene: 10. This CDR3 is 15 amino acids long. From germline, CDR1 is LGHNA and CDR2 YNFKEQ. This CDR3 is CASSPWTGSNQPQHF. CDR3 in DNA: TGTGCCAGCAGCCCGTGGACAGGCTCTAACCAGCCCCAGCATTTT.

The chain employs TRBV21-1 and TRBJ1-1. TRBV21-1 is labeled a pseudogene. The length of the CDR3 is 16 residues. In DNA, the CDR3 is TGTGCCAGCAGCAAAGCCCCTTCTACTCAGAACACTGAAGCTTTCTTT. It specifies CASSKAPSTQNTEAFF.

The rearrangement joins TRBV6-4 to TRBJ2-6; 8 bases align to TRBD1. The CDR3 covers 18 residues. Per germline, CDR1 MRHNA and CDR2 SNTAGT. With V trimmed by 10 bases and J by 3 bases, 17 bases remained unmatched. CDR3 nucleotide sequence: TGTGCCATCCTCAGACAGGGGCCTGCGAGGGGTGGGGCCAACGTCCTGACTTTC. Protein product: CAILRQGPARGGANVLTF.

The chain couples TRBV15 to TRBJ1-1, with D maybe TRBD1 (5 bases). The CDR3 spans 19 residues. Germline V gives CDR1 LNHNV, CDR2 YYDKDF (reference sequence). V shed 0 bases and J shed 2 bases, with 22 bases lying between them. In DNA form, the CDR3 reads TGTGCCACCAGCAGAGATCTATGGGGGGAAATCTCGACAAACACTGAAGCTTTCTTT. This encodes CATSRDLWGEISTNTEAFF.

This clone is a singleton in its sample. This chain joins TRBV6-6 and TRBJ1-3, with D tentatively TRBD1 (5 bases). The V end was cut by 0 bases, the J end by 0 bases, with 6 bases between. In germline, CDR1 is MNHNY, CDR2 SVGAGI (reference sequence). The CDR3 length is 15 residues. In DNA form, the CDR3 reads TGTGCCAGCAGTTACTCAGGGGACTCTGGAAACACCATATATTTT. Protein sequence: CASSYSGDSGNTIYF.

The chain uses TRBV11-2 and TRBJ1-1; 9 bases match TRBD1. Germline V gene data show CDR1 as SGHAT and CDR2 as FQNNGV. After removal of 5 bases from V and 10 bases from J, the junction contained 5 bases not matched to a gene. CDR3 size: 12 residues. The CDR3 DNA reads as TGTGCCAGCAGCCTGGGGACAGGGCGAGCTTTCTTT. Protein product: CASSLGTGRAFF.

The gene calls are TRBV5-1 and TRBJ2-5; 12 bases match TRBD2. The germline V gene encodes CDR1 SGHRS and CDR2 YFSETQ. V was pared by 1 base and J by 3 bases, with 7 bases of the junction left unmatched. This CDR3 has 17 residues. This CDR3 reads CASSLRWRLAGEETQYF. The CDR3, as DNA: TGCGCCAGCAGCTTGAGGTGGCGACTAGCGGGAGAAGAGACCCAGTACTTC.

The rearrangement uses TRBV7-9 and TRBJ1-5, with 7 bases aligning to TRBD1. There are 14 residues in the CDR3. Trimming cost V 3 bases and J 4 bases; bases outside gene matches: 3. In germline, CDR1 is SEHNR, CDR2 FQNEAQ (reference sequence). CDR3 amino acids: CASSFGQANQPQHF. The CDR3, as DNA: TGTGCCAGCAGCTTTGGACAGGCAAATCAGCCCCAGCATTTT.